The rows below give T cell receptor beta chains drawn from one sample of a study of identical twins. Using its own MiXCR run on the 5' RACE reads, TCRdb lists one record per CDR3 protein. Of around 680,000 distinct CDR3 sequences listed, 8.6% were seen once; the top ten hold 0.75% to 1%. These data were also filed under a second study, of yellow fever vaccine responses in identical twins.

Material for sequencing was PBMCs. These receptors all stem from a woman under 30 in good health. CDR3s include the opening cysteine and the closing phenylalanine or tryptophan. D genes are given only for firm matches. The size entry is marked missing in some rows and otherwise reads once, few, many or a size class.

16,few,TRBV10-3,TRBJ2-1,NA,CAISGEEGLSYNEQFF,TGTGCCATCAGTGGCGAGGAGGGCCTCTCCTACAATGAGCAGTTCTTC
14,NA,TRBV7-9,TRBJ1-4,NA,CASSPREINEKLFF,TGTGCCAGCAGCCCCCGGGAGATCAATGAAAAACTGTTTTTT
17,few,TRBV4-3,TRBJ2-1,TRBD2,CASSPRPTSGPYNEQFF,TGCGCCAGCAGCCCCCGCCCGACTAGCGGCCCCTACAATGAGCAGTTCTTC
16,NA,TRBV5-1,TRBJ1-4,NA,CASSMGRIQHNEKLFF,TGCGCCAGCAGCATGGGTCGGATACAACATAATGAAAAACTGTTTTTT
15,few,TRBV28,TRBJ2-7,TRBD2,CASQSPAGESYEQYF,TGTGCCAGCCAAAGCCCAGCGGGAGAATCCTACGAGCAGTACTTC
13,NA,TRBV12-3/TRBV12-4,TRBJ2-3,NA,CASSFESTDTQYF,TGTGCCAGCAGTTTTGAGAGCACAGATACGCAGTATTTT
14,NA,TRBV4-1,TRBJ2-7,NA,CASSQDRSAYEQYF,TGCGCCAGCAGCCAAGATCGGTCCGCCTACGAGCAGTACTTC
17,NA,TRBV20-1,TRBJ1-2,TRBD1,CSARAPGQVKEGYGYTF,TGCAGTGCTAGAGCACCGGGACAGGTCAAAGAGGGGTATGGCTACACCTTC
16,many,TRBV2,TRBJ2-5,TRBD2,CASSGVSGRPQETQYF,TGTGCCAGCAGTGGGGTAAGCGGGAGACCCCAAGAGACCCAGTACTTC
12,NA,TRBV10-3,TRBJ2-3,NA,CAISDFGDTQYF,TGTGCCATCAGTGATTTCGGAGATACGCAGTATTTT
12,NA,TRBV25-1,TRBJ2-5,NA,CASSRQQETQYF,TGTGCCAGCAGTCGCCAACAAGAGACCCAGTACTTC
15,NA,TRBV4-3,TRBJ2-7,NA,CASSQDIGHRYEQYF,TGCGCCAGCAGCCAAGATATCGGGCACCGGTACGAGCAGTACTTC
12,many,TRBV5-1,TRBJ1-1,NA,CASSLVGGEAFF,TGTGCCAGCAGCTTAGTAGGGGGTGAAGCTTTCTTT
16,NA,TRBV6-5,TRBJ2-3,TRBD2,CASSSTRGSYTDTQYF,TGTGCCAGCAGTTCCACCCGCGGGAGCTACACAGATACGCAGTATTTT
13,many,TRBV29-1,TRBJ1-1,NA,CSVGVGLNTEAFF,TGCAGCGTTGGAGTAGGGCTGAACACTGAAGCTTTCTTT
11,many,TRBV27,TRBJ2-7,NA,CASSRWGEQYF,TGTGCCAGCAGCAGATGGGGGGAGCAGTACTTC
15,few,TRBV6-1,TRBJ1-1,NA,CASTLSPGANTEAFF,TGTGCCAGCACCCTCTCCCCGGGGGCGAACACTGAAGCTTTCTTT
16,few,TRBV7-2,TRBJ2-5,NA,CASSPVIDRYQETQYF,TGTGCCAGCAGCCCCGTTATCGACAGGTACCAAGAGACCCAGTACTTC
18,many,TRBV14,TRBJ2-3,TRBD1,CASSQGFGQGGSTDTQYF,TGTGCCAGCAGCCAAGGTTTCGGACAGGGTGGGAGCACAGATACGCAGTATTTT
16,few,TRBV20-1,TRBJ2-1,TRBD1,CSARTRGTGGRYEQFF,TGCAGTGCTAGAACCCGAGGGACAGGGGGCAGGTATGAGCAGTTCTTC
14,few,TRBV29-1,TRBJ2-2,NA,CSVDSGEDTGELFF,TGCAGCGTTGATTCCGGGGAGGACACCGGGGAGCTGTTTTTT
13,NA,TRBV20-1,TRBJ1-2,TRBD1,CSASGTDNYGYTF,TGCAGTGCTAGCGGGACAGATAACTATGGCTACACCTTC
15,many,TRBV21-1,TRBJ2-1,NA,CASWGVGDLYNEQFF,TGTGCCAGCTGGGGGGTAGGGGATCTGTACAATGAGCAGTTCTTC
15,few,TRBV11-2,TRBJ2-7,NA,CASSPRRQYSYEQYF,TGTGCCAGCAGCCCTCGGAGGCAGTACTCCTACGAGCAGTACTTC
15,NA,TRBV18,TRBJ2-1,TRBD1,CASSPETGGINEQFF,TGTGCCAGCTCACCGGAGACAGGGGGCATAAATGAGCAGTTCTTC
15,NA,TRBV5-1,TRBJ2-5,NA,CASSLVGSMEETQYF,TGCGCCAGCAGCTTGGTTGGATCCATGGAGGAGACCCAGTACTTC
18,few,TRBV25-1,TRBJ2-5,TRBD2,CASSASGLAGAWGETQYF,TGTGCCAGCAGTGCATCGGGACTAGCGGGGGCCTGGGGAGAGACCCAGTACTTC
15,few,TRBV20-1,TRBJ2-3,NA,CSAEGREPYTDTQYF,TGCAGTGCTGAGGGGCGGGAACCATACACAGATACGCAGTATTTT
14,NA,TRBV7-9,TRBJ1-2,NA,CASSPGQSYYGYTF,TGTGCCAGCAGCCCCGGACAGAGCTACTATGGCTACACCTTC
15,few,TRBV20-1,TRBJ2-7,TRBD1,CSAREIGTASYEQYF,TGCAGTGCTAGAGAAATCGGGACAGCCTCCTACGAGCAGTACTTC
13,few,TRBV6-2/TRBV6-3,TRBJ2-3,NA,CASSRTSADTQYF,TGTGCCAGCAGTAGGACTTCGGCAGATACGCAGTATTTT
15,NA,TRBV20-1,TRBJ2-7,NA,CSARQRAGRSQEQYF,TGCAGTGCTAGGCAGAGGGCGGGACGGTCTCAGGAGCAGTACTTC
15,few,TRBV6-2/TRBV6-3,TRBJ2-7,TRBD1,CASSLPGTGNYEQYF,TGTGCCAGCAGTCTACCCGGGACAGGGAACTACGAGCAGTACTTC
13,few,TRBV5-1,TRBJ2-7,NA,CASSPRPAYEQYF,TGCGCCAGCAGCCCTAGACCCGCCTACGAGCAGTACTTC
15,few,TRBV7-8,TRBJ2-2,NA,CASSLGAGVSGELFF,TGTGCCAGCAGCTTAGGAGCAGGGGTCTCCGGGGAGCTGTTTTTT
16,many,TRBV20-1,TRBJ2-7,NA,CSANGRGARLSYEQYF,TGCAGTGCTAACGGGCGGGGAGCCCGCCTCTCCTACGAGCAGTACTTC
17,NA,TRBV6-1,TRBJ2-5,NA,CASSRGQSGALERGQYF,TGTGCCAGCAGCCGCGGACAGTCAGGGGCGTTAGAGAGGGGCCAGTACTTC
15,NA,TRBV29-1,TRBJ1-1,NA,CSVGVDSILPTEAFF,TGCAGCGTTGGGGTCGACTCGATCTTACCCACTGAAGCTTTCTTT
16,NA,TRBV6-5,TRBJ2-7,TRBD1,CASSSDRGQGTHEQYF,TGTGCCAGCAGTTCCGACCGGGGACAGGGAACCCACGAGCAGTACTTC
14,many,TRBV4-1,TRBJ1-2,NA,CASSQVSQGYGYTF,TGCGCCAGCAGCCAAGTATCCCAGGGCTATGGCTACACCTTC
16,few,TRBV27,TRBJ2-3,TRBD2,CASSLSLAASTDTQYF,TGTGCCAGCAGTTTATCTCTAGCGGCTAGCACAGATACGCAGTATTTT
14,many,TRBV3-1,TRBJ2-5,NA,CASSLFGSQETQYF,TGTGCCAGCAGCCTTTTCGGGAGCCAAGAGACCCAGTACTTC
14,many,TRBV14,TRBJ2-7,NA,CASSLLGEPYEQYF,TGTGCCAGCAGTCTTTTAGGGGAGCCCTACGAGCAGTACTTC
13,few,TRBV12-3/TRBV12-4,TRBJ2-7,NA,CATAPGFTYEQYF,TGTGCCACTGCCCCAGGGTTCACCTACGAGCAGTACTTC
13,few,TRBV7-3,TRBJ2-3,NA,CASSFLSSDTQYF,TGTGCCAGCAGCTTTCTCTCGTCAGATACGCAGTATTTT
13,few,TRBV7-2,TRBJ2-3,NA,CASSLDLWETQYF,TGTGCCAGCAGCTTAGATCTTTGGGAGACGCAGTATTTT
15,few,TRBV27,TRBJ1-6,TRBD1,CASSFKQGNNSPLHF,TGTGCCAGCAGTTTTAAACAGGGGAATAATTCACCCCTCCACTTT
14,NA,TRBV7-2,TRBJ2-7,NA,CASSLGGPSVEQYF,TGTGCCAGCAGCTTAGGAGGTCCTTCCGTCGAGCAGTACTTC
14,few,TRBV5-1,TRBJ2-5,TRBD1,CASSLLGGRETQYF,TGCGCCAGCAGCTTACTAGGGGGCCGAGAGACCCAGTACTTC
13,few,TRBV4-2,TRBJ1-2,NA,CASSQDEGYGYTF,TGTGCCAGCAGCCAAGATGAAGGGTACGGCTACACCTTC
14,NA,TRBV4-1,TRBJ2-7,NA,CASSPPGGTYEQYF,TGCGCCAGCAGCCCACCAGGGGGGACCTACGAGCAGTACTTC
12,many,TRBV12-3/TRBV12-4,TRBJ1-5,NA,CASSFLDQPQHF,TGTGCCAGCAGTTTTCTAGATCAGCCCCAGCATTTT
13,NA,TRBV6-1,TRBJ2-7,NA,CASTPRGSYEQYF,TGTGCCAGCACCCCCCGGGGATCCTACGAGCAGTACTTC
12,few,TRBV7-8,TRBJ2-3,NA,CASSLKWDTQYF,TGTGCCAGCAGCTTAAAATGGGATACGCAGTATTTT
16,few,TRBV19,TRBJ2-1,TRBD2,CASSIGLAGGPDEQFF,TGTGCCAGTAGTATAGGGCTAGCGGGAGGGCCGGATGAGCAGTTCTTC
18,many,TRBV11-2,TRBJ2-1,TRBD2,CASSLVEREEPSYNEQFF,TGTGCCAGCAGCTTAGTGGAACGGGAGGAACCATCCTACAATGAGCAGTTCTTC
13,NA,TRBV2,TRBJ2-4,NA,CASRAEDKNIQYF,TGTGCCAGCAGGGCCGAGGACAAAAACATTCAGTACTTC
15,many,TRBV10-3,TRBJ2-7,TRBD2,CAISDRLAPFQEQYF,TGTGCCATCAGTGACCGACTAGCCCCATTTCAAGAGCAGTACTTC
14,few,TRBV27,TRBJ1-1,TRBD1,CASMRTGGRTEAFF,TGTGCCAGCATGAGGACAGGAGGTCGCACTGAAGCTTTCTTT